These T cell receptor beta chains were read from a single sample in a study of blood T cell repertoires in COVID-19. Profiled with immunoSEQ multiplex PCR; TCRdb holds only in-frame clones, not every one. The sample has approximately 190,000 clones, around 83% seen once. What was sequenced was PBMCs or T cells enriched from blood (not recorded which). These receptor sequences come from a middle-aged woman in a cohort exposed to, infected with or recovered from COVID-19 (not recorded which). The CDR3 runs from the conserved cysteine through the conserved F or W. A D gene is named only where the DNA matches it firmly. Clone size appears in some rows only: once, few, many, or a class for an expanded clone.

CASSEVGVNEKLFF TGTGCCAGCAGTGAAGTAGGGGTAAATGAAAAACTGTTTTTT NA NA TRBJ1-4 TRBV6-1 14
CASRGGTGNTIYF TGTGCCAGCCGCGGGGGAACTGGAAACACCATATATTTT NA NA TRBJ1-3 TRBV6-5 13
CASSENPRQGSMETQYF TGTGCCAGCAGTGAAAATCCGCGACAGGGGAGTATGGAGACCCAGTACTTC NA TRBD1 TRBJ2-5 TRBV25-1 17
CASSTDRGVYEQYF TGCGCCAGCAGCACCGACAGAGGTGTCTACGAGCAGTACTTC NA NA TRBJ2-7 TRBV5-1 14
CAWIPGAPASRRRGYTF TGTGCCTGGATCCCTGGGGCTCCAGCCTCCCGACGGCGAGGCTACACCTTC NA NA TRBJ1-2 TRBV30 17
CASSPTGVNTEAFF TGCGCCAGCAGCCCGACAGGGGTGAACACTGAAGCTTTCTTT NA TRBD1 TRBJ1-1 TRBV5-1 14
CASSQRGSNQPQHF TGCGCCAGCAGCCAAAGGGGGAGCAATCAGCCCCAGCATTTT NA NA TRBJ1-5 TRBV4-1 14
CASSSGTTSGQPQHF TGTGCCAGCAGTTCTGGCACCACGTCGGGTCAGCCCCAGCATTTT NA NA TRBJ1-5 TRBV27 15
CASSHRGLSYEQYF TGTGCCAGCAGTCACAGGGGGCTCTCCTACGAGCAGTACTTC NA TRBD1 TRBJ2-7 TRBV6-5 14
CASFGSLEAFF TGTGCCAGCTTCGGGTCCTTAGAAGCTTTCTTT NA NA TRBJ1-1 TRBV2 11
CASSPRDFSGGYTF TGTGCCAGCTCACCTAGGGACTTTTCTGGGGGCTACACCTTC few NA TRBJ1-2 TRBV18 14
CASRLGNEQFF TGTGCCAGCAGGCTAGGCAATGAGCAGTTCTTC NA NA TRBJ2-1 TRBV7-9 11
CASSKREAAKNIQYF TGTGCCAGTAGTAAGAGAGAAGCAGCCAAAAACATTCAGTACTTC NA NA TRBJ2-4 TRBV19 15
CASSPKTGGSSKNIQYF TGCGCCAGCAGCCCGAAGACAGGGGGTTCATCCAAAAACATTCAGTACTTC NA TRBD1 TRBJ2-4 TRBV4-1 17
CASSEGLAGEGEQFF TGTGCCAGCAGTGAGGGACTAGCGGGGGAAGGTGAGCAGTTCTTC NA TRBD2 TRBJ2-1 TRBV25-1 15
CASSSYRVDNSPLHF TGTGCCAGCAGCTCCTACAGGGTAGATAATTCACCCCTCCACTTT NA NA TRBJ1-6 TRBV7-2 15
CSVVQEDPGGAFF TGCAGCGTTGTACAGGAGGATCCCGGGGGAGCTTTCTTT few NA TRBJ1-1 TRBV29-1 13
CASRLPGQGTEAFF TGTGCCAGCAGGTTGCCGGGACAGGGGACTGAAGCTTTCTTT NA TRBD1 TRBJ1-1 TRBV6-5 14
CASSQRAGGLYEQFF TGCGCCAGCAGCCAAAGGGCGGGAGGGTTATATGAGCAGTTCTTC NA TRBD2 TRBJ2-1 TRBV4-1 15
CSVPSGIQGNEQFF TGCAGCGTCCCTAGCGGGATTCAGGGGAATGAGCAGTTCTTC NA TRBD2 TRBJ2-1 TRBV29-1 14
CASSLSVQETQYF TGTGCCAGCAGCTTATCAGTCCAAGAGACCCAGTACTTC NA NA TRBJ2-5 TRBV7-2 13
CASSKAPGVAQETQYF TGTGCCAGCAGCAAAGCTCCGGGGGTGGCGCAAGAGACCCAGTACTTC once NA TRBJ2-5 TRBV21-1 16
CASSPGGGAEQYF TGTGCCAGCAGCCCCGGTGGGGGGGCCGAGCAGTACTTC NA NA TRBJ2-7 TRBV12-3/TRBV12-4 13
CASSQESASGMNSNEQFF TGCGCCAGCAGCCAAGAGTCGGCTAGCGGAATGAATAGCAATGAGCAGTTCTTC NA TRBD2 TRBJ2-1 TRBV4-1 18
CASSQGGTGSHQPQHF TGCGCCAGCAGCCAAGGTGGGACAGGAAGCCATCAGCCCCAGCATTTT NA TRBD1 TRBJ1-5 TRBV4-1 16
CASSEKTRGNTEAFF TGTGCCAGCAGTGAAAAGACCCGCGGGAACACTGAAGCTTTCTTT once NA TRBJ1-1 TRBV25-1 15
CASSLSGTLSYTF TGTGCCAGCAGTTTATCCGGGACTTTGAGTTACACCTTC NA NA TRBJ1-2 TRBV28 13
CASSALIDLQISDTQYF TGTGCCAGCAGCGCACTCATCGATCTACAGATATCAGATACGCAGTATTTT NA NA TRBJ2-3 TRBV13 17
CASSPEQGYGNQPQHF TGCGCCAGCAGCCCAGAACAGGGGTACGGGAATCAGCCCCAGCATTTT NA TRBD1 TRBJ1-5 TRBV5-1 16
CASSRRQGQGGELFF TGTGCCAGCAGCCGTCGACAGGGGCAGGGCGGGGAGCTGTTTTTT once TRBD1 TRBJ2-2 TRBV7-2 15
CASSLAGGPPETQYF TGTGCCAGCAGTTTGGCGGGGGGCCCTCCGGAGACCCAGTACTTC NA TRBD2 TRBJ2-5 TRBV28 15
CATGRDSTGTGRDTEAFF TGTGCCACCGGCAGAGATTCGACCGGGACAGGGCGCGACACTGAAGCTTTCTTT NA TRBD1 TRBJ1-1 TRBV15 18
CASSPVLRQGARQPQHF TGTGCCAGTAGTCCTGTTCTGAGACAGGGGGCACGTCAGCCCCAGCATTTT NA TRBD1 TRBJ1-5 TRBV19 17
CASSYRTGGMNTEAFF TGTGCCAGCAGCTACCGGACAGGGGGTATGAACACTGAAGCTTTCTTT NA TRBD1 TRBJ1-1 TRBV13 16
CASSPQIEGTEAFF TGTGCCAGCTCACCGCAGATAGAGGGTACTGAAGCTTTCTTT NA NA TRBJ1-1 TRBV18 14
CAIRGLGTEAFF TGTGCCATCAGGGGGCTGGGGACTGAAGCTTTCTTT NA NA TRBJ1-1 TRBV10-3 12
CASSSPGYEQYF TGTGCCAGCAGTTCCCCAGGCTACGAGCAGTACTTC NA NA TRBJ2-7 TRBV6-2/TRBV6-3 12
CASSDPGQGNTGELFF TGCGCCAGCAGTGACCCGGGACAGGGAAACACCGGGGAGCTGTTTTTT NA TRBD1 TRBJ2-2 TRBV10-1 16
CASSEASLAGEETQYF TGTGCCAGCAGTGAAGCGTCACTAGCGGGAGAGGAGACCCAGTACTTC NA TRBD2 TRBJ2-5 TRBV2 16
CASSPGRRPPVVSYEQYF TGTGCCAGCAGCCCCGGGAGGAGGCCCCCGGTAGTTTCCTACGAGCAGTACTTC many TRBD2 TRBJ2-7 TRBV7-8 18